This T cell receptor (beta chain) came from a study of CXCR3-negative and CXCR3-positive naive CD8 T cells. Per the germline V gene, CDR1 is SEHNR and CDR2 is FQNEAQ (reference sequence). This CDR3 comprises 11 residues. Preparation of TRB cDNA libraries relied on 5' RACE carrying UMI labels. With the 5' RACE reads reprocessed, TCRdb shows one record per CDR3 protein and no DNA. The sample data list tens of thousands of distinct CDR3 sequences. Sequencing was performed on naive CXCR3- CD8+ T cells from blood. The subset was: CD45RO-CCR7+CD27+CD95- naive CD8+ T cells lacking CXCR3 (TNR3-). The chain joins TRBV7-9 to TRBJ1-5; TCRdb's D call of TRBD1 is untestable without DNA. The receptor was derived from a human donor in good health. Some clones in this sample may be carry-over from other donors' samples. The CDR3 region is CASSPGGPQHF.